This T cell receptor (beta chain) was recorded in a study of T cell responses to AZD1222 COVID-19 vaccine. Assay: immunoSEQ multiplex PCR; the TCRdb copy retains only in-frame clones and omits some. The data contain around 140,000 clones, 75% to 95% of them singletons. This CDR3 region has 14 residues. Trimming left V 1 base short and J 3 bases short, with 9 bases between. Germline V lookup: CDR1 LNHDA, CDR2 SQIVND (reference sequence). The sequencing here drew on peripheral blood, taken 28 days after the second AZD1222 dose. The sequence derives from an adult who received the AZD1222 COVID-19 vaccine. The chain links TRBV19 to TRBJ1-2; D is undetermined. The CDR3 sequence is CASSIAATHYGYTF. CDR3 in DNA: TGTGCCAGTAGTATAGCCGCAACCCACTATGGCTACACCTTC.